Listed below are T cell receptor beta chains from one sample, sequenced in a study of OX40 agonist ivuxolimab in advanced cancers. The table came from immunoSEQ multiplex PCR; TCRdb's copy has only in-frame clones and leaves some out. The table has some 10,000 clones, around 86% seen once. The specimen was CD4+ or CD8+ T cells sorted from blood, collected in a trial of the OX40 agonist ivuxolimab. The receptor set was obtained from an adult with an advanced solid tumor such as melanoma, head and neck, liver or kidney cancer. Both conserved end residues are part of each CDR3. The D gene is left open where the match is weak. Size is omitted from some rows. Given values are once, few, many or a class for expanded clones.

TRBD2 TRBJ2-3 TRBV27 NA CASSLSEREVTDTQYF
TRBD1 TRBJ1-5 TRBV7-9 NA CASSSEVEGGGQPQHF
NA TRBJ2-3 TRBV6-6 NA CASSLGVSTDTQYF
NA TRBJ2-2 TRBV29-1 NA CSVRKENTGELFF
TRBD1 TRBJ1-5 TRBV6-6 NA CASSEGQSNQPQHF
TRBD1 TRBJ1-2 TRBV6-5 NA CASRRPGQTNYGYTF
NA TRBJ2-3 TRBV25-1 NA CASSDPGGADTQYF
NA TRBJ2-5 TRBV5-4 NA CASSPRGGETQYF
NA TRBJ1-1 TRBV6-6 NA CASRMSGAGSEAFF
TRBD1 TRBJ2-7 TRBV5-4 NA CASSTLDRTPYEQYF
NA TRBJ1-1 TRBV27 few CASSYGGQAEAFF
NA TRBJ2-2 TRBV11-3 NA CASSSRAYIGELFF